These 9 T cell receptor beta chains share one sample of origin, sequenced in a study of cytomegalovirus exposure and HLA in healthy donors. PCR used 60 Vbeta primers and 13 Jbeta primers. Clones were sequenced by immunoSEQ multiplex PCR, and TCRdb holds only the in-frame ones, with some missing. The table shows some 120,000 clones, with more than 80% occurring only once. The sample comprised PBMCs. The receptors were sampled from a man between 35 and 55 years old in good health and CMV-seronegative.

The chain recombines TRBV7-2 with TRBJ2-1, with TRBD1 matching 8 bases. With 1 base clipped from V and 1 base from J, the junction kept 0 bases outside the gene matches. Germline V lookup: CDR1 SGHTA, CDR2 FQGNSA. CDR3 length: 15 amino acids. The CDR3 loop reads CASSLGTGSYNEQFF. Written as DNA, the CDR3 is TGTGCCAGCAGCTTAGGGACAGGGTCCTACAATGAGCAGTTCTTC.

The J gene is TRBJ2-6, the V gene TRBV30; weak D call: TRBD1 (6 bases). Looked up from germline, CDR1 is GTSNPN and CDR2 is SVGIG (reference sequence). With 1 base removed from V and 0 bases from J, the gap between germline ends came to 7 bases. The CDR3 consists of 15 residues. The CDR3 nucleotides are TGTGCCTGGAGTGGAGGGGGCTCTGGGGCCAACGTCCTGACTTTC. Its protein product is CAWSGGGSGANVLTF.

The genes are TRBV5-1 and TRBJ2-2; 10 bases are shared with TRBD2. This CDR3 has 17 residues. The germline V gene encodes CDR1 SGHRS and CDR2 YFSETQ. V lost 4 bases and J lost 0; bases outside the gene matches: 6. The CDR3 protein is CASSLTTSGTNTGELFF. DNA for the CDR3: TGCGCCAGCAGCCTCACTACTAGCGGGACGAACACCGGGGAGCTGTTTTTT.

This clone was seen ten or more times. Other DNA variants within this sample encode the same CDR3. This chain joins TRBV7-9 and TRBJ1-3; the match to TRBD1 covers 8 bases. CDR1 SEHNR and CDR2 FQNEAQ come from the germline V gene (reference sequence). The CDR3 is 15 amino acids. V dropped 3 bases and J dropped 1; count of bases not matched to a gene: 2. CDR3 nucleotides: TGTGCCAGCAGCTTGCAGGGGGCATCTGGAAACACCATATATTTT. It is translated as CASSLQGASGNTIYF.

The V and J genes are TRBV14 and TRBJ1-6, with D perhaps TRBD1 (5 bases). Germline-derived CDR1 and CDR2 are SGHDN and FVKESK. This CDR3 has 14 residues. V shed 7 bases and J shed 5 bases, with 12 bases lying between them. For the CDR3, the DNA is TGTGCCAGCAACCCCGCGGGGGATAATTCACCCCTCCACTTT. This encodes CASNPAGDNSPLHF.

For this clone: Other DNA sequences in this sample translate to the same CDR3. This sequence joins TRBV5-4 and TRBJ2-1, with 10 bases lining up with TRBD2. Germline V gene data show CDR1 as SGHNT and CDR2 as YYREEE (reference sequence). Germline trimming cut 1 base from V and 0 bases from J; bases unmatched to any gene: 1. The CDR3 length is 16 residues. CDR3 DNA: TGTGCCAGCAGCTTGCCTAGCGGGAGCTCCTACAATGAGCAGTTCTTC. This gives the protein CASSLPSGSSYNEQFF.

This chain joins TRBV30 and TRBJ2-2; a weak D match, TRBD1 (6 bases). The germline V gene encodes CDR1 GTSNPN and CDR2 SVGIG (reference sequence). V was cut by 8 bases and J by 1 base, with 14 bases left in between. The CDR3 extends over 14 amino acids. For the CDR3, the DNA is TGTGCCCGCACCGGGACACAGAACACCGGGGAGCTGTTTTTT. Its protein is CARTGTQNTGELFF.

The chain links TRBV9 to TRBJ1-3; 10 bases fit TRBD1. Germline V gene data show CDR1 as SGDLS and CDR2 as YYNGEE. The junction had 8 bases not matched to a gene; V was cut back by 4 bases and J by 4 bases. CDR3 length equals 16 residues. The CDR3 DNA follows: TGTGCCAGCAGCCCCGGGACAGGGGAGGGAGGAAACACCATATATTTT. It codes for CASSPGTGEGGNTIYF.

The V gene is TRBV30, the J gene TRBJ2-7; D not resolved. V was shortened by 4 bases and J by 3 bases, with 13 bases between the two germline ends. CDR3 length: 13 amino acids. CDR1 is GTSNPN, CDR2 SVGIG, per germline (reference sequence). CDR3 nucleotide sequence: TGTGCCTGGATCGACCCCCCGGGCTACGAGCAGTACTTC. It encodes CAWIDPPGYEQYF. The full variable domain, with the rest looked up from reference TRBV30 and TRBJ2-7, is SQTIHQWPATLVQPVGSPLSLECTVEGTSNPNLYWYRQAAGRGLQLLFYSVGIGQISSEVPQNLSASRPQDRQFILSSKKLLLSDSGFYLCAWIDPPGYEQYFGPGTRLTVT.